One and the same sample provided the 26 T cell receptor beta chains below, sequenced in a study of early T cells in non-severe SARS-CoV-2 infection. TCRdb itself ran the 5' RACE reads through MiXCR, one entry per CDR3 protein. In the table there are under 65,000 distinct CDR3 sequences, roughly an eighth of which are singletons. The sample consisted of whole blood, taken at baseline. The origin of the receptors is an adult who was a healthcare worker with PCR-confirmed SARS-CoV-2 infection or an uninfected control (not recorded which).

To note about this clonotype: A single base separates this from a much larger clone, so it may be a read error. The chain links TRBV4-2 to TRBJ2-7; 9 positions agree with TRBD2. Germline V gene lookup returns CDR1 LGHNA and CDR2 YNFKEQ. The CDR3 runs to 15 residues. CDR3 sequence: CASSHRTSASYQQYF. The CDR3 DNA reads as TGTGCCAGCAGCCACCGGACTAGCGCCTCCTACCAGCAGTACTTC.

This clonotype was seen repeatedly, ten times or more. V is TRBV11-2 and J is TRBJ2-2, with TRBD2 as a possible D gene (7 bases). CDR3 length: 16 residues. CDR1 and CDR2 from the germline V gene are SGHAT and FQNNGV. Trimming stripped 5 bases from V and 5 bases from J, with 18 bases between. In DNA, the CDR3 is TGTGCCAGCAGCGCACCCGGCGGGGGCCGTACCGGGGAGCTGTTTTTT. As protein: CASSAPGGGRTGELFF.

V gene TRBV3-1 combines with J gene TRBJ1-1, with D uncertain. V lost 4 bases and J lost 3, with 12 bases in between. The CDR3 runs to 14 residues. Germline lookup yields CDR1 LGHDT and CDR2 YNNKEL (reference sequence). CDR3 protein: CASSLSDGDTEAFF. The CDR3 DNA follows: TGTGCCAGCAGCCTATCGGACGGGGACACTGAAGCTTTCTTT.

V usage is TRBV19 and J usage is TRBJ2-7; 8 nucleotides align to TRBD1. The CDR3 totals 15 residues. J gave up 1 base and V 6 bases, and 8 bases lay outside the gene matches. Germline CDR1 LNHDA, CDR2 SQIVND (reference sequence). CDR3 region: CASSSGTGFSYEQYF. In DNA, the CDR3 is TGTGCCAGTAGCTCCGGGACAGGCTTTTCCTACGAGCAGTACTTC.

Only a few counts were recorded for this clonotype. The chain combines TRBV29-1 with TRBJ2-7; TRBD2 matches 9 bases. The CDR3 has 15 amino acids. Germline CDR1 and CDR2: SQVTM and ANQGSEA. V dropped 6 bases and J dropped 4; count of bases not matched to a gene: 13. The CDR3 protein is CSVETSGYPLYEQYF. The CDR3 DNA reads as TGCAGCGTGGAAACTAGCGGGTACCCCCTTTACGAGCAGTACTTC.

This clonotype has only a few counts. The genes are TRBV27 and TRBJ2-7; D assignment may be TRBD1 or TRBD2 (5 bases each). CDR3 length equals 16 residues. The germline gives CDR1 MNHEY, CDR2 SMNVEV (reference sequence). Between the trimmed V and J ends, which lost 5 bases and 3 bases, there was a span of 20 bases. CDR3 region: CASSPPPGRPNYEQYF. CDR3 bases: TGTGCCAGCAGTCCACCCCCGGGGCGGCCTAACTACGAGCAGTACTTC.

V and J are TRBV7-8 and TRBJ2-3; 9 positions match TRBD2. The CDR3 is 16 residues long. CDR1 SGHVS and CDR2 FQNEAQ come from the germline V gene. The junction had 6 bases not matched to a gene; V was cut back by 5 bases and J by 0 bases. Written as DNA, the CDR3 is TGTGCCAGCAGCCCCTGGACTAGCGAGAGCACAGATACGCAGTATTTT. The encoded protein is CASSPWTSESTDTQYF.

This clonotype was detected ten times or more. The chain employs TRBV5-1 and TRBJ2-7; D perhaps matches TRBD1 (5 bases). Germline V gives CDR1 SGHRS, CDR2 YFSETQ. Trimming stripped 0 bases from V and 2 bases from J, with 12 bases between. This CDR3 contains 15 residues. The CDR3 DNA follows: TGCGCCAGCAGCTTGGACGGCGACAGACCCTACGAGCAGTACTTC. It codes for CASSLDGDRPYEQYF.

The chain's CDR3 is CASSQVLTGNNSPLHF. In DNA, the CDR3 is TGCGCCAGCAGCCAAGTATTGACAGGGAATAATTCACCCCTCCACTTT. V and J are TRBV4-1 and TRBJ1-6; TRBD1 agrees at 7 bases. J lost 5 bases, V lost 1 base, and 5 bases had no gene match. Germline V gene lookup returns CDR1 MGHRA and CDR2 YSYEKL. This CDR3 is built from 16 residues.

This clonotype has more than one count but fewer than ten. The V and J genes are TRBV20-1 and TRBJ1-6; no firm D call. Germline CDR1 DFQATT, CDR2 SNEGSKA (reference sequence). The CDR3 is made up of 14 amino acids. The V end lost 6 bases, the J end lost 5 bases, and 14 bases lay between the germline ends. In nucleotides, the CDR3 is TGCAGTGCGGCACCGGGAGCAAATAATTCACCCCTCCACTTT. This encodes CSAAPGANNSPLHF.

The chain uses TRBV11-2 and TRBJ2-2; D not certain. V was pared by 2 bases and J by 3 bases, with 7 bases between. Germline CDR1 and CDR2: SGHAT and FQNNGV. The CDR3 length is 14 residues. CDR3 DNA: TGTGCCAGCAGCTTAAAGGGTGACACCGGGGAGCTGTTTTTT. This codes for CASSLKGDTGELFF.

This clonotype is labeled as medium-sized. The chain is built from TRBV6-6 and TRBJ1-5, with 7 bases aligning to TRBD1. CDR1 is MNHNY and CDR2 is SVGAGI in the germline V gene (reference sequence). J gave up 3 bases and V 6 bases, and 5 bases lay outside the gene matches. The CDR3 consists of 14 residues. CDR3 DNA sequence: TGTGCCAGCAGCTTAAGGGGGCCCAATCAGCCCCAGCATTTT. It translates to CASSLRGPNQPQHF.

This clonotype was observed a handful of times. CDR3 amino acids: CSAFPRGVALNTEAFF. In nucleotides, the CDR3 is TGCAGTGCTTTTCCCCGGGGGGTCGCCTTGAACACTGAAGCTTTCTTT. The chain is built from TRBV20-1 and TRBJ1-1, with D perhaps matching TRBD1 (5 bases). This CDR3 is 16 amino acids long. V dropped 5 bases and J dropped 0 bases, with 19 bases sitting between them. The germline V gene has CDR1 DFQATT and CDR2 SNEGSKA (reference sequence).

The J gene is TRBJ2-7, the V gene TRBV10-1; TRBD1 matches 7 bases. V was clipped by 4 bases and J by 5 bases; unmatched bases: 8. Germline V gives CDR1 WNHNN, CDR2 SYGVQD (reference sequence). The CDR3 has 14 amino acids. The DNA for the CDR3 is TGCGCCAGCAGTGCGACAGGGAAGATCCACGAGCAGTACTTC. Protein sequence: CASSATGKIHEQYF.

The table lists this clonotype with many counts. The chain joins TRBV29-1 to TRBJ2-7; 7 nucleotides match TRBD1. From germline, CDR1 is SQVTM and CDR2 ANQGSEA. This CDR3 has 13 amino acids. V lost 7 bases, J lost 1 base, and 7 bases stayed unmatched. This chain's CDR3 is CSATDRMSYEQYF. In nucleotides, the CDR3 is TGCAGCGCAACGGACAGGATGTCCTACGAGCAGTACTTC.

The chain carries TRBV29-1 and TRBJ1-2, with D unresolved. This CDR3 is built from 11 residues. Germline V lookup: CDR1 SQVTM, CDR2 ANQGSEA. CDR3 amino acids: CISKETNGYTF. CDR3 sequence (DNA): TGCATCTCCAAGGAGACCAACGGCTACACCTTC.

This clonotype was seen repeatedly, ten times or more. The chain carries TRBV4-2 and TRBJ2-4, with 14 bases lining up with TRBD2. Germline V lookup: CDR1 LGHNA, CDR2 YNFKEQ. This CDR3 region has 18 residues. V was pared by 0 bases and J by 3 bases, with 4 bases of the junction left unmatched. CDR3 sequence (DNA): TGTGCCAGCAGCCAAGATTCCGGGACTAGCGGGGGCAAAAACATTCAGTACTTC. Protein: CASSQDSGTSGGKNIQYF.

The chain recombines TRBV12-3 or TRBV12-4 with TRBJ2-7, with D maybe TRBD1 (7 bases). Trimming shortened V by 5 bases and J by 6 bases, and 20 bases separated the two germline ends. The CDR3 has 15 residues. The DNA of the CDR3 is TGTGCCAGCAGTATTGTGAGTCCAGGGGGAGGCGAGCAGTACTTC. This encodes CASSIVSPGGGEQYF.

This clonotype was seen only a few times. The J gene is TRBJ2-1, the V gene TRBV20-1; D not resolved. Germline CDR1 DFQATT, CDR2 SNEGSKA (reference sequence). The CDR3 has 16 residues. Trimming removed 3 bases at V and 5 bases at J, with 20 bases between. The CDR3 coding sequence is TGCAGTGCTAGCCCCTTAGGTGGCGTCCCCCACAATGAGCAGTTCTTC. Amino acids: CSASPLGGVPHNEQFF.

The V call is TRBV10-2, the J call TRBJ1-3, with D tentatively TRBD1 (6 bases). V lost 6 bases, J lost 0 bases, and 9 bases lay in between. CDR3 size: 14 residues. Germline V gene lookup returns CDR1 WSHSY and CDR2 SAAADI. CDR3 bases: TGCGCCAGCAGACAGGGCCTCTCTGGAAACACCATATATTTT. Translating it yields CASRQGLSGNTIYF.

This rearrangement joins TRBV15 to TRBJ2-3; possible D gene TRBD2, 5 bases. The V gene's germline CDR1 is LNHNV and CDR2 YYDKDF (reference sequence). V was shortened by 3 bases and J by 4 bases, with 8 bases between the two germline ends. The CDR3 runs to 13 residues. The chain's CDR3 is CATSSKLADTQYF. CDR3 nucleotides: TGTGCCACCAGCAGTAAACTAGCAGATACGCAGTATTTT.

This clonotype was seen a few times. The gene calls are TRBV19 and TRBJ2-3, with D tentatively TRBD2 (5 bases). This CDR3 contains 13 residues. CDR1 and CDR2 (germline): LNHDA, SQIVND (reference sequence). V gave up 5 bases and J gave up 3 bases, with 9 bases separating them. CDR3 coding DNA: TGTGCCAGTAGTTCCGGGGTTACAGATACGCAGTATTTT. Its translation: CASSSGVTDTQYF.

This clonotype came up a few times. The genes are TRBV11-2 and TRBJ1-2; D possibly corresponds to TRBD1 (5 bases). The V end was cut by 2 bases, the J end by 4 bases, with 14 bases between. Germline loops: CDR1 SGHAT, CDR2 FQNNGV. This CDR3 is 15 amino acids long. CDR3 nucleotides: TGTGCCAGCAGCTTATTCTCCAGGGTGGGCTATGGCTACACCTTC. It yields the protein CASSLFSRVGYGYTF.

This clonotype has just a few counts. The chain links TRBV12-3 or TRBV12-4 to TRBJ1-1; 7 nucleotides line up with TRBD1. This CDR3 region has 14 residues. The V gene end was trimmed by 6 bases and the J gene end by 4 bases; junction bases not matched to a gene: 8. CDR3 bases: TGTGCCAGCAGCGACAGGGCGGGGGTCACTGAAGCTTTCTTT. Translating it yields CASSDRAGVTEAFF.

This clonotype was seen more than once but under ten times. This chain uses TRBV20-1 with TRBJ1-6; 9 nucleotides align to TRBD1. Germline V gene data show CDR1 as DFQATT and CDR2 as SNEGSKA (reference sequence). J gave up 10 bases and V 5 bases, and 3 bases lay outside the gene matches. The CDR3 is 12 amino acids. The CDR3 sequence: CSAGTGSSPLHF. Here the CDR3 DNA reads TGCAGTGCTGGGACAGGGTCGTCACCCCTCCACTTT.

The chain links TRBV19 to TRBJ2-1, with D perhaps TRBD2 (6 bases). Trimming took off 3 bases at V and 6 bases at J, with 9 bases between the two ends. Germline V lookup: CDR1 LNHDA, CDR2 SQIVND (reference sequence). This CDR3 has 13 residues. The DNA for the CDR3 is TGTGCCAGTAGTATCTTGGGGGGCAATGAGCAGTTCTTC. This gives the protein CASSILGGNEQFF.